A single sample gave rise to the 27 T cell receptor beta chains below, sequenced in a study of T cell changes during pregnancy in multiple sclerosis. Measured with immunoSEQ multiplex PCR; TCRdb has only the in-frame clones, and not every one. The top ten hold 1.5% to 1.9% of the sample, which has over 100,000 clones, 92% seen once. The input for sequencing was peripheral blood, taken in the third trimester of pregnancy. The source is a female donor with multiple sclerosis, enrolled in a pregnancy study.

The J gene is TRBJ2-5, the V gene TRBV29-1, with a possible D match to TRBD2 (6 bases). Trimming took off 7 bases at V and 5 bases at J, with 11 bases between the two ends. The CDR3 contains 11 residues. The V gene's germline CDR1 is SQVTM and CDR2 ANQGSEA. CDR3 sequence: CSGGVRETQYF. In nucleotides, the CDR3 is TGCAGCGGCGGGGTGAGGGAGACCCAGTACTTC.

The CDR3 protein is CASSGTSGVGEQFF. DNA for the CDR3: TGCGCCAGCAGCGGTACTAGCGGGGTGGGTGAGCAGTTCTTC. V and J are TRBV5-1 and TRBJ2-1, with TRBD2 matching 10 bases. The CDR3 is made up of 14 amino acids. Germline loops: CDR1 SGHRS, CDR2 YFSETQ. Germline trimming cut 4 bases from V and 9 bases from J; bases unmatched to any gene: 7.

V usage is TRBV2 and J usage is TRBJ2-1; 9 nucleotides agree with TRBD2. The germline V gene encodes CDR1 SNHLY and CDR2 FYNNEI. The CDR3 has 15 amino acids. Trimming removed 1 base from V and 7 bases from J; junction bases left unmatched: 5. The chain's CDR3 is CASSEVAGGSNEQFF. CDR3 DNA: TGTGCCAGCAGTGAAGTTGCGGGGGGGAGTAATGAGCAGTTCTTC.

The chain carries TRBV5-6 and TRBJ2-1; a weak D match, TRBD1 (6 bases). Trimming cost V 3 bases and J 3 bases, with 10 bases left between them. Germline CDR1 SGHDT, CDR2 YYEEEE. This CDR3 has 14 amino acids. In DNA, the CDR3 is TGTGCCAGCAGCTACAGGGCCGGCTACAATGAGCAGTTCTTC. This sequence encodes CASSYRAGYNEQFF.

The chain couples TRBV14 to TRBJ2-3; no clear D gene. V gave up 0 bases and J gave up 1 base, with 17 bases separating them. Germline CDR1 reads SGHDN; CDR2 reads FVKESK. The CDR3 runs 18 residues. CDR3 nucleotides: TGTGCCAGCAGCCAAGATGAGGTCTTCGGTCAGCGCACAGATACGCAGTATTTT. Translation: CASSQDEVFGQRTDTQYF. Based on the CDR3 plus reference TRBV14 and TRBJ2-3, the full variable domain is EAGVTQFPSHSVIEKGQTVTLRCDPISGHDNLYWYRRVMGKEIKFLLHFVKESKQDESGMPNNRFLAERTGGTYSTLKVQPAELEDSGVYFCASSQDEVFGQRTDTQYFGPGTRLTVL.

CDR3 protein: CASSLHRGRAMNTEAFF. Written as DNA, the CDR3 is TGTGCCAGTAGCCTGCACCGAGGGAGAGCCATGAACACTGAAGCTTTCTTT. V usage is TRBV19 and J usage is TRBJ1-1; D unresolved. The CDR3 runs to 17 residues. Germline loops: CDR1 LNHDA, CDR2 SQIVND (reference sequence). V lost 6 bases, J lost 0 bases, and 20 bases lay in between.

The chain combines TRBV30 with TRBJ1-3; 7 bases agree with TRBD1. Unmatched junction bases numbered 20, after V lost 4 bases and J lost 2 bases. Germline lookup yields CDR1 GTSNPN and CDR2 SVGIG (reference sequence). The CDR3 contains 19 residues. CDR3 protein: CAWNPRDGQVGVPGNTIYF. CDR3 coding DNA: TGTGCCTGGAATCCTAGAGACGGACAGGTGGGAGTACCTGGAAACACCATATATTTT.

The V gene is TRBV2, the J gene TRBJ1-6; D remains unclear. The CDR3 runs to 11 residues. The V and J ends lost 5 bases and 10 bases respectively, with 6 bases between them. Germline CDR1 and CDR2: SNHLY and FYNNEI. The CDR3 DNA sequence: TGTGCCAGCAGTCTTGTCTCACCCCTCCACTTT. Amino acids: CASSLVSPLHF.

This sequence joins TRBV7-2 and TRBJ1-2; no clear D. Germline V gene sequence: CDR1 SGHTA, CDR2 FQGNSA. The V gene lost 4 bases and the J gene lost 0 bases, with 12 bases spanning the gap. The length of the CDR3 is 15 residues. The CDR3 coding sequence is TGTGCCAGCAGCTCCTACCTTATTACTAACTATGGCTACACCTTC. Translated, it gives CASSSYLITNYGYTF.

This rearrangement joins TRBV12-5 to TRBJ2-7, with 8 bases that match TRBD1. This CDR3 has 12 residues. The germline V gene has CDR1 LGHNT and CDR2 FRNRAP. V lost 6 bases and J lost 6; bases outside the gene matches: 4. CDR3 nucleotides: TGTGCTAGTGGGGCAGGGGGCGGCGAGCAGTACTTC. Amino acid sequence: CASGAGGGEQYF.

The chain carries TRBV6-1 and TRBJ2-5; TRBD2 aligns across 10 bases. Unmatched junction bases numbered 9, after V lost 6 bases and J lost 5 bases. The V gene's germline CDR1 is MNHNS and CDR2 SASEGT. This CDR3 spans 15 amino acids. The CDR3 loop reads CASSASSGRRETQYF. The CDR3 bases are TGTGCCAGCAGCGCCTCTAGCGGGAGACGGGAGACCCAGTACTTC.

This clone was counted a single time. Written as DNA, the CDR3 is TGTGCCAGCGGAGGACTAGTTTTCCACGAGCAGTACTTC. Protein sequence: CASGGLVFHEQYF. The chain couples TRBV9 to TRBJ2-7; 7 nucleotides line up with TRBD2. V was clipped by 7 bases and J by 5 bases; unmatched bases: 9. The CDR3 loop spans 13 amino acids. CDR1 and CDR2 from the germline V gene are SGDLS and YYNGEE.

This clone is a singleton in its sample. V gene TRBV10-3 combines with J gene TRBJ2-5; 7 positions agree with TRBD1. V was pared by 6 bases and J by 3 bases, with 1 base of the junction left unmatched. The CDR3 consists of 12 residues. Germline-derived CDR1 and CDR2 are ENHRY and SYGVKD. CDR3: CAISDREETQYF. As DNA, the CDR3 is TGTGCCATCAGCGACAGGGAAGAGACCCAGTACTTC.

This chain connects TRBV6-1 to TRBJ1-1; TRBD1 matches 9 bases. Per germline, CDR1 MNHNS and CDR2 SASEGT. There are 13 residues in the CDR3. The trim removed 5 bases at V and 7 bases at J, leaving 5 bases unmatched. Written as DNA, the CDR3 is TGTGCCAGCAGTCAAGACAGGGGGTTTGAAGCTTTCTTT. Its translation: CASSQDRGFEAFF.

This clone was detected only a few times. CDR3 DNA sequence: TGTGCCAGCAGCTTATCCCTGAGTAATTCACCCCTCCACTTT. Protein: CASSLSLSNSPLHF. The gene calls are TRBV11-1 and TRBJ1-6; D is undetermined. Trimming cost V 2 bases and J 6 bases, with 8 bases left between them. This CDR3 comprises 14 residues. Germline CDR1 SGHAT, CDR2 FQDESV (reference sequence).

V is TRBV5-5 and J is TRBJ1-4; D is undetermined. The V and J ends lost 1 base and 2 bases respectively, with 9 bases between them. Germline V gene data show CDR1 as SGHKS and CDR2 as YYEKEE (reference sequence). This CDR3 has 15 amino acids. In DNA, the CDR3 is TGTGCCAGCAGCTTGCGAGGCGGGACTAATGAAAAACTGTTTTTT. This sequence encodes CASSLRGGTNEKLFF.

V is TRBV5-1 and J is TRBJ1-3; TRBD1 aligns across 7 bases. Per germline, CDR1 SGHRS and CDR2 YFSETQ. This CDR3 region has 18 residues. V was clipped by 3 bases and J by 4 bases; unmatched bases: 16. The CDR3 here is CASSYDPVRDSIGNTIYF. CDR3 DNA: TGCGCCAGCAGCTACGACCCGGTCCGGGACAGCATCGGAAACACCATATATTTT.

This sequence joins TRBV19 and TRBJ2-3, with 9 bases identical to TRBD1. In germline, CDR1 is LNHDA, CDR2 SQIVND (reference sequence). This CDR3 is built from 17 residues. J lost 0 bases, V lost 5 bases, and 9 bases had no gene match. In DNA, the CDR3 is TGTGCCAGTAGTTTGCCGGGACAGGGACCTAGCACAGATACGCAGTATTTT. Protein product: CASSLPGQGPSTDTQYF.

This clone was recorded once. Here the CDR3 reads CAISVGRGRADTQYF. Here the CDR3 DNA reads TGTGCCATCAGTGTGGGCAGGGGTCGGGCAGATACGCAGTATTTT. This chain connects TRBV10-3 to TRBJ2-3; a weak D match, TRBD1 (6 bases). CDR1 and CDR2 from the germline V gene are ENHRY and SYGVKD. Trimming took off 4 bases at V and 4 bases at J, with 15 bases between the two ends. The CDR3 spans 15 residues.

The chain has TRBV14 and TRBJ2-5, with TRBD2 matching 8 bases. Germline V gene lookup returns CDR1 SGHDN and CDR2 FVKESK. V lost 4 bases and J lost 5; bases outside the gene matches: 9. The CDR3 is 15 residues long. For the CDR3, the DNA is TGTGCCAGCAGCCGGGCGGGAGGAACGGGGGAGACCCAGTACTTC. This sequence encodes CASSRAGGTGETQYF.

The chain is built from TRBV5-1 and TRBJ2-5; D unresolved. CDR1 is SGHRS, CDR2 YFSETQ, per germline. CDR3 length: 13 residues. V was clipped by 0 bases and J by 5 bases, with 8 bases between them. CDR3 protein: CASSLESRETQYF. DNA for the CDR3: TGCGCCAGCAGCTTGGAGTCCCGGGAGACCCAGTACTTC.

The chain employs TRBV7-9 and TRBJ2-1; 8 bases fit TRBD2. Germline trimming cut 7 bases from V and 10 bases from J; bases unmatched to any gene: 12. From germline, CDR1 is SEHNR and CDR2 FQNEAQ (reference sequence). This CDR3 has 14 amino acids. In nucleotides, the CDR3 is TGTGCCAGCACCCCTCCAGCGGGAGTTCCAGAGCAGTTCTTC. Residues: CASTPPAGVPEQFF.

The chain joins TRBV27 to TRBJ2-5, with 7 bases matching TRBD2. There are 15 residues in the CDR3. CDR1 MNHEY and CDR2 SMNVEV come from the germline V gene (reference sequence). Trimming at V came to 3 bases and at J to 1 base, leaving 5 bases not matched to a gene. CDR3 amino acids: CASSFTSGVQETQYF. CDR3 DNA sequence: TGTGCCAGCAGTTTCACCAGCGGGGTCCAAGAGACCCAGTACTTC.

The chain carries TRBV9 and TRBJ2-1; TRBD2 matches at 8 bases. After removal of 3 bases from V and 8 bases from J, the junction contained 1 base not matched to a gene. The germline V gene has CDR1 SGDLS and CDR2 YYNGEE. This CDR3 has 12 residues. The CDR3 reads CASSAGGDEQFF. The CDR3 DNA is TGTGCCAGCAGCGCCGGGGGGGATGAGCAGTTCTTC. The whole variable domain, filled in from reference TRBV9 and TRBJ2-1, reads DSGVTQTPKHLITATGQRVTLRCSPRSGDLSVYWYQQSLDQGLQFLIQYYNGEERAKGNILERFSAQQFPDLHSELNLSSLELGDSALYFCASSAGGDEQFFGPGTRLTVL.

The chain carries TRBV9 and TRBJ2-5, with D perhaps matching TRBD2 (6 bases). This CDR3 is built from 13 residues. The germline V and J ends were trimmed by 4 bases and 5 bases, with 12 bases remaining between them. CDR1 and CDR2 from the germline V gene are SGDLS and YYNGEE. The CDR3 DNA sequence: TGTGCCAGCAGCACCCGACTAGATGAGACCCAGTACTTC. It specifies CASSTRLDETQYF.

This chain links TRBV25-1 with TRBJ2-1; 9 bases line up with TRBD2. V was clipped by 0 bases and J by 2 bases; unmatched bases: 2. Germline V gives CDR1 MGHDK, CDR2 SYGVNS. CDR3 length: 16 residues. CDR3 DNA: TGTGCCAGCAGTGAATATAGCGGGGGCCCCTACAATGAGCAGTTCTTC. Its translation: CASSEYSGGPYNEQFF.

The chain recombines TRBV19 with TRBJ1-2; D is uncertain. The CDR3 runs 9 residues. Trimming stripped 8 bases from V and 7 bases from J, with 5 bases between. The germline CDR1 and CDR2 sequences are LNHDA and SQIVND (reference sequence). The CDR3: CASGLGYTF. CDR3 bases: TGTGCCAGTGGCCTTGGCTACACCTTC.